This TCR beta chain was found in a study of shared clonotypes between healthy human individuals (TCRdb year 2020). About the full investigation: The cohort comprised two women and a few men aged 18 to 49 years. Between about 0.85 and 9.5 billion PBMCs per donor were obtained by leukapheresis. To increase sequencing depth and limit assay-specific biases, TCR repertoire library preparation and sequencing were carried out by different laboratories using diverse techniques. For each donor, three plates each were used for CD4 naive and CD4 memory, two plates were used for CD8 naive, and one plate was used for CD8 memory. The study deeply sequenced blood TCR repertoires of five healthy adults to estimate repertoire size and the extent of clonotype sharing between individuals.

The germline V gene provides CDR1 SGHRS and CDR2 YFSETQ. A distance of 8 bases separates the germline ends of V and J, which lose 0 bases and 4 bases respectively. The CDR3 sequence holds 14 residues, the cysteine and phenylalanine included. The retained sequence is limited to the CDR3, 42 bases, with the frame set at the first base. Comments on this clone: The clone's antigen remains unknown. Per-nucleotide qualities are absent, and no much larger clonotype sits a single base away.

TCR CDR3 regions were amplified from genomic DNA by multiplex PCR using the deep immunoSEQ assay. Extracted genomic DNA from each cell subset was spread evenly across all wells of several immunoSEQ 96-well plates, with each plate serving as a replicate. For sorted subsets, each replicate PCR was loaded with roughly 0.2 ug genomic DNA, equivalent to about 30,000 T cell genomes. Purified libraries were quantified with a Qubit 3.0 fluorometer, sized on a Bioanalyzer 2100, and re-quantified with the KAPA Library Quantification kit. Every immunoSEQ 96-well plate was sequenced on a dedicated single-read 150-cycle Illumina NextSeq 550 flow cell. The paper's data handling went like this. Because only junctional sequences without quality scores were contained in the immunoSEQ output, filtering matching that applied to full-length reads could not be performed. To assign V/J genes and CDR3, sequences were annotated against IMGT germline references using PyIR, a Python wrapper for IgBLAST v1.9. Any read was removed if the V/J assignment was weak (E-value above 1e-6), the CDR3 was missing, or the read contained stop codons, out-of-frame junctions, or ambiguous translated residues. A V3J clonotype was defined by an identical inferred V gene, J gene, and CDR3 amino acid sequence. To compute the percentage overlap between repertoires, the number of shared unique clonotypes was divided by the size of the smaller repertoire. Repertoire richness was assessed with RTK rarefaction, the Chao1 estimator, and Recon v2.1 estimates of unobserved clonotypes. Generation probabilities for all TCRbeta clonotypes obtained by the gDNA method from a handful of donors were computed using OLGA. This is the immuneACCESS table as TCRdb keeps it, with only in-frame sequences that have V and J called. A part of the clones is gone; compared with another copy, unresolved V genes explain less than half, and the rest is unexplained. V, J and clone size reflect that table, while D and trimming were determined from the DNA. This sample gives about 2 million clones in total; around 95% of them show up just once. The biggest ten clones account for approximately 0.13% of the sample.

The donors were healthy, HIV-negative adults with no recently reported acute infections or vaccinations. All donors were Caucasian adults living in Nashville, Tennessee, USA. CD4+ T cells were enriched through magnetic negative selection, after which naive cells were positively selected on CD45RA and the remaining negative fraction served as the memory subset. Blood was obtained by leukapheresis, after which PBMCs were separated by Ficoll-Histopaque density gradient centrifugation and cryopreserved in liquid nitrogen vapor phase. Analytical flow cytometry was used to check the purity and quantity of each magnetically sorted T cell population. From each sorted fraction, genomic DNA was isolated and quantified by UV absorbance on a Nanodrop 2000c. Points the paper makes about the study in general: Naive subsets generally had larger estimated clonotype richness than memory subsets did. Because the study included only a small number of donors, the genetic and exposure-history diversity represented was limited. Pairwise subsampling led to the expectation that sequencing depth would affect the degree of clonotype sharing among donors. Across a few donors, approximately 5% of naive CD4, 3% to 4% of naive CD8, under 2.5% of memory CD4, and approximately 0.4% of memory CD8 clonotypes were shared. Rarefaction of sorted-subset datasets indicated incomplete sequencing despite the large sequencing depth. Sampling was limited to blood, and TCR repertoires in tissue likely differ from TCR repertoires in blood. Compared with non-shared clonotypes, clonotypes shared by all four sorted-subset donors had higher generation probabilities.

This TCR was sampled from a man aged 18 to 29 in good health. This chain joins TRBV5-1 to TRBJ1-3; the D gene cannot be resolved reliably. The sample was naive CD4+ T cells sorted from blood. The cell subset or site label of this sample denotes: CD45RA+ positively selected. The nucleotide sequence is given as TGCGCCAGCAGCTTGGAGTCGACGGGAAACACCATATATTTT. This is translated as CASSLESTGNTIYF.